One sample yielded the 27 T cell receptor beta chains listed below, sequenced in a study of blood T cell repertoires in COVID-19. TCRdb's copy holds only in-frame clones and misses some; the assay was immunoSEQ multiplex PCR. The table includes about 250,000 clones, 88% detected once. Sequencing was carried out using peripheral blood. These receptors all come from a man older than 75 with acute or convalescent COVID-19.

The V call is TRBV7-2, the J call TRBJ2-5, with 9 bases aligning to TRBD2. The trim removed 3 bases at V and 2 bases at J, leaving 4 bases unmatched. The CDR3 length is 15 residues. Germline V lookup: CDR1 SGHTA, CDR2 FQGNSA. This chain's CDR3 is CASSFSGGFQETQYF. DNA for the CDR3: TGTGCCAGCAGCTTTAGCGGGGGTTTTCAAGAGACCCAGTACTTC.

The chain joins TRBV19 to TRBJ1-5; 11 bases fit TRBD1. The V gene's germline CDR1 is LNHDA and CDR2 SQIVND (reference sequence). The CDR3 runs to 15 residues. The junction had 3 bases not matched to a gene; V was cut back by 6 bases and J by 2 bases. The CDR3 nucleotides read TGTGCCAGTAGCTGGACAGGGGGCGGCAATCAGCCCCAGCATTTT. Its protein product is CASSWTGGGNQPQHF.

The chain is built from TRBV7-9 and TRBJ1-4, with 10 bases that match TRBD1. V lost 2 bases and J lost 8; bases outside the gene matches: 5. Germline CDR1 is SEHNR and CDR2 is FQNEAQ (reference sequence). The CDR3 extends over 15 amino acids. The CDR3 DNA sequence: TGTGCCAGCAGCTTAAGGACAGGGGGTTTCGAAAAACTGTTTTTT. Translated, it gives CASSLRTGGFEKLFF.

The gene calls are TRBV11-3 and TRBJ2-7; a possible D gene is TRBD1 (6 bases). CDR1 and CDR2 from the germline V gene are SGHNT and YENEEA. This CDR3 is 14 amino acids long. V was shortened by 4 bases and J by 5 bases, with 15 bases between the two germline ends. This CDR3 is CASSSPGAPHEQYF. The DNA of the CDR3 is TGTGCCAGCAGCTCGCCAGGGGCGCCCCACGAGCAGTACTTC.

V is TRBV5-1 and J is TRBJ1-1, with D perhaps matching TRBD1 (6 bases). The germline gives CDR1 SGHRS, CDR2 YFSETQ. V was pared by 4 bases and J by 0 bases, with 13 bases between. This CDR3 has 15 amino acids. The DNA for the CDR3 is TGCGCCAGCAGCCCCCGGGACAAAATGAACACTGAAGCTTTCTTT. Translating gives CASSPRDKMNTEAFF.

This chain connects TRBV5-1 to TRBJ2-3; 7 bases line up with TRBD1. The CDR3 length is 15 residues. The V and J ends lost 4 bases and 0 bases, in that order; junction bases with no gene match: 5. In germline, CDR1 is SGHRS, CDR2 YFSETQ. The CDR3 protein is CASSPRDRSTDTQYF. As DNA, the CDR3 is TGCGCCAGCAGCCCCAGGGACAGAAGCACAGATACGCAGTATTTT.

The CDR3 region is CASSSGQGWTGELFF. In DNA, the CDR3 is TGTGCCAGCAGCTCCGGACAGGGATGGACCGGGGAGCTGTTTTTT. This sequence joins TRBV5-4 and TRBJ2-2; 8 bases are shared with TRBD1. CDR3 length: 15 amino acids. Unmatched junction bases numbered 6, after V lost 3 bases and J lost 5 bases. The germline V gene encodes CDR1 SGHNT and CDR2 YYREEE (reference sequence).

The rearrangement links TRBV18 to TRBJ2-3; the match to TRBD2 covers 8 bases. V was clipped by 4 bases and J by 1 base; unmatched bases: 10. Germline V lookup: CDR1 KGHSH, CDR2 LQKENI. The length of the CDR3 is 17 residues. The CDR3 bases are TGTGCCAGCTCACGTGGAACTAGCGGTCTAGGCACAGATACGCAGTATTTT. This codes for CASSRGTSGLGTDTQYF.

The chain has TRBV3-1 (or the pseudogene TRBV3-2) and TRBJ1-6; possible D gene TRBD1, 6 bases. The CDR3 has 18 amino acids. V was cut by 1 base and J by 9 bases, with 22 bases left in between. CDR1 is LGHDT, CDR2 YNNKEL, per germline (reference sequence). This CDR3 is CASSQVPNTGLGFSPLHF. The CDR3 nucleotides read TGTGCCAGCAGCCAAGTCCCAAATACAGGGCTTGGCTTTTCACCCCTCCACTTT.

In the case of this clone: At the DNA level, this CDR3 is encoded by other sequences in the same sample as well. V usage is TRBV3-1 (or the pseudogene TRBV3-2) and J usage is TRBJ1-5; D is perhaps TRBD1 (5 bases). Germline V CDR1 and CDR2: LGHDT, YNNKEL (reference sequence). The CDR3 contains 14 residues. The V end lost 1 base, the J end lost 6 bases, and 10 bases lay between the germline ends. CDR3 protein: CASSQGRGGQPQHF. Written as DNA, the CDR3 is TGTGCCAGCAGCCAAGGGAGGGGTGGTCAGCCCCAGCATTTT.

This chain links TRBV19 with TRBJ1-2; weak D call: TRBD1 (5 bases). The germline V gene encodes CDR1 LNHDA and CDR2 SQIVND (reference sequence). This CDR3 region has 14 residues. Trimming stripped 7 bases from V and 3 bases from J, with 15 bases between. The CDR3 nucleotides read TGTGCCAGTACCTTTAATACGGGGGACTATGGCTACACCTTC. Translation: CASTFNTGDYGYTF.

In its sample, this clone was seen many times. CDR3 bases: TGTGCCAGCAGCTTAGAGGCGGCAGCTCATGGGAATCAGCCCCAGCATTTT. Amino acid sequence: CASSLEAAAHGNQPQHF. The rearrangement uses TRBV7-6 and TRBJ1-5; the D is unclear. The CDR3 is made up of 17 amino acids. Between the trimmed V and J ends, which lost 1 base and 4 bases, there was a span of 17 bases. Germline lookup yields CDR1 SGHVS and CDR2 FNYEAQ.

J is TRBJ2-7 and V is TRBV27; D call uncertain. This CDR3 region has 12 residues. CDR1 and CDR2 from the germline V gene are MNHEY and SMNVEV (reference sequence). V was cut by 4 bases and J by 7 bases, with 11 bases left in between. The CDR3 DNA follows: TGTGCCAGCAGTTCCGCAGGCTGGGAGCAGTACTTC. Amino acids: CASSSAGWEQYF.

V gene TRBV7-3 combines with J gene TRBJ2-3, with 11 bases matching TRBD1. Germline V lookup: CDR1 SGHTA, CDR2 FQGTGA. With V trimmed by 2 bases and J by 5 bases, 9 bases remained unmatched. The CDR3 length is 17 residues. The CDR3 bases are TGTGCCAGCAGCTTATTCCTGCCGGGACAGGGGGAAGATACGCAGTATTTT. This codes for CASSLFLPGQGEDTQYF.

In nucleotides, the CDR3 is TGTGCCAGCAGCCAACCAGTCCCCCCCACAGCGGGAGGGCATATTAATGAGCAGTTCTTC. Its translation: CASSQPVPPTAGGHINEQFF. The V call is TRBV3-1 (or the pseudogene TRBV3-2), the J call TRBJ2-1; the match to TRBD2 covers 10 bases. The CDR3 contains 20 residues. V lost 2 bases to trimming and J lost 7 bases; unmatched junction nucleotides: 20. Germline-derived CDR1 and CDR2 are LGHDT and YNNKEL (reference sequence).

This sequence joins TRBV4-1 and TRBJ1-5, with D uncertain. V dropped 1 base and J dropped 5 bases, with 15 bases sitting between them. Germline V gene lookup returns CDR1 MGHRA and CDR2 YSYEKL. This CDR3 is built from 16 residues. Here the CDR3 DNA reads TGCGCCAGCAGCCAAGTCCAGGCGAGGGAGGATCAGCCCCAGCATTTT. Translation: CASSQVQAREDQPQHF.

CDR3 DNA: TGTGCCAGCAGTACCGGGACAGCTGACGGAAACACCATATATTTT. Translation gives CASSTGTADGNTIYF. The J gene is TRBJ1-3, the V gene TRBV6-6, with 7 bases fitting TRBD1. The V gene's germline CDR1 is MNHNY and CDR2 SVGAGI (reference sequence). This CDR3 has 15 amino acids. The J segment lost 4 bases and the V segment lost 5 bases, leaving 8 bases of the junction unmatched.

Of note for this clone: This sample includes further DNA sequences coding for the same CDR3. The V call is TRBV12-3 or TRBV12-4, the J call TRBJ2-7, with D perhaps TRBD1 (6 bases). The CDR3 runs to 12 residues. V lost 2 bases, J lost 4 bases, and 6 bases lay in between. The CDR3: CASSLQGYEQYF. The CDR3 nucleotides are TGTGCCAGCAGTTTACAGGGGTACGAGCAGTACTTC.

V gene TRBV5-1 combines with J gene TRBJ1-1; 10 nucleotides agree with TRBD1. V trimming: 4 bases; J trimming: 2 bases; junction bases outside the gene matches: 11. CDR1 and CDR2 from the germline V gene are SGHRS and YFSETQ. The CDR3 contains 17 residues. This CDR3 is CASSAQPGQGRNTEAFF. In DNA, the CDR3 is TGCGCCAGCAGCGCACAACCGGGACAGGGGAGAAACACTGAAGCTTTCTTT.

CDR3 in DNA: TGTGCCAGCAGTTTCCCGGGACAGGGGGCGCGTGAGCAGTTCTTC. This translates into CASSFPGQGAREQFF. The V gene is TRBV28, the J gene TRBJ2-1; 12 bases are shared with TRBD1. V lost 3 bases to trimming and J lost 9 bases; unmatched junction nucleotides: 6. The CDR3 sequence is 15 residues long. Germline values: CDR1 MDHEN, CDR2 SYDVKM. Using reference TRBV28 and TRBJ2-1 for the parts outside the CDR3, the full variable domain is DVKVTQSSRYLVKRTGEKVFLECVQDMDHENMFWYRQDPGLGLRLIYFSYDVKMKEKGDIPEGYSVSREKKERFSLILESASTNQTSMYLCASSFPGQGAREQFFGPGTRLTVL.

V gene TRBV28 combines with J gene TRBJ1-1, with TRBD1 matching 9 bases. This CDR3 is built from 16 residues. The germline gives CDR1 MDHEN, CDR2 SYDVKM. V was pared by 6 bases and J by 2 bases, with 10 bases of the junction left unmatched. The CDR3 nucleotides are TGTGCCAGCAGGTGGACAGGGGCAACAGGTAACACTGAAGCTTTCTTT. Protein sequence: CASRWTGATGNTEAFF. The variable domain in full, completed from reference TRBV28 and TRBJ1-1, reads DVKVTQSSRYLVKRTGEKVFLECVQDMDHENMFWYRQDPGLGLRLIYFSYDVKMKEKGDIPEGYSVSREKKERFSLILESASTNQTSMYLCASRWTGATGNTEAFFGQGTRLTVV.

V usage is TRBV18 and J usage is TRBJ2-5, with a tentative D call TRBD2 (5 bases). Looked up from germline, CDR1 is KGHSH and CDR2 is LQKENI. Trimming took 5 bases from V and 2 from J, leaving 15 bases between them. This CDR3 spans 15 amino acids. In DNA, the CDR3 is TGTGCCAGCTCAAGAGAGCCTAGGAGGCAAGAGACCCAGTACTTC. Protein product: CASSREPRRQETQYF.

The CDR3 here is CASSIDLTGNTGELFF. The CDR3 DNA reads as TGTGCCAGTAGTATAGACCTGACAGGGAACACCGGGGAGCTGTTTTTT. The rearrangement links TRBV19 to TRBJ2-2; the D gene is possibly TRBD1 (6 bases). This CDR3 contains 16 residues. The germline gives CDR1 LNHDA, CDR2 SQIVND (reference sequence). Trimming pared 0 bases from V and 1 base from J, leaving 9 bases between.

For this clone: At the DNA level, this CDR3 is encoded by other sequences in the same sample as well. The DNA of the CDR3 is TGTGCCAGCTCAAGGACAGACACCGGGGAGCTGTTTTTT. This encodes CASSRTDTGELFF. The chain employs TRBV18 and TRBJ2-2; maybe TRBD1 (6 bases). The CDR3 is made up of 13 amino acids. CDR1 KGHSH and CDR2 LQKENI come from the germline V gene. The germline V and J ends were trimmed by 5 bases and 3 bases, with 7 bases remaining between them.

This chain links TRBV4-1 with TRBJ1-5, with a tentative D call TRBD1 (6 bases). The CDR3 sequence is 17 residues long. Trimming shortened V by 1 base and J by 2 bases, and 15 bases separated the two germline ends. CDR1 and CDR2 from the germline V gene are MGHRA and YSYEKL. The CDR3 spells CASSQALTGSGNQPQHF. The CDR3 bases are TGCGCCAGCAGCCAAGCGTTAACAGGGTCAGGCAATCAGCCCCAGCATTTT.

In its sample, this clone was seen once. The chain recombines TRBV28 with TRBJ1-2, with D possibly matching TRBD1 (5 bases). Trimming pared 3 bases from V and 6 bases from J, leaving 14 bases between. There are 14 residues in the CDR3. Germline V gene sequence: CDR1 MDHEN, CDR2 SYDVKM. Here the CDR3 DNA reads TGTGCCAGCAGTTTTCGGGGGAAGCTCAATGGCTACACCTTC. Its translation: CASSFRGKLNGYTF.

The CDR3 spells CASSFEPHSTYNEQFF. The CDR3 DNA is TGTGCCAGCAGTTTTGAGCCGCACTCCACCTACAATGAGCAGTTCTTC. This chain joins TRBV28 and TRBJ2-1; D is unclear. CDR1 and CDR2 from the germline V gene are MDHEN and SYDVKM. The V end lost 3 bases, the J end lost 2 bases, and 14 bases lay between the germline ends. The CDR3 totals 16 residues.